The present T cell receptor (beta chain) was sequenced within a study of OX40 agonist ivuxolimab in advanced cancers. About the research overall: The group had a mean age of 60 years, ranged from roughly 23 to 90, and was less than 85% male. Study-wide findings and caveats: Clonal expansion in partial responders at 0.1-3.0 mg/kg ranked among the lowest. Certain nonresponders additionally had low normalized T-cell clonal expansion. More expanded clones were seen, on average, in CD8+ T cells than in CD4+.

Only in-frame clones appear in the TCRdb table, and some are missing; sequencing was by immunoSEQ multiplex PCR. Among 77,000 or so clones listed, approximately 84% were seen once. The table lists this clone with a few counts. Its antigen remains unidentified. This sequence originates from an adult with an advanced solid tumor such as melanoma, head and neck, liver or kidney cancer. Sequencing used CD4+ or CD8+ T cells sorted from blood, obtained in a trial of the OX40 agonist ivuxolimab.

The CDR3 spells CASSQGQGRANEKLFF. CDR3 DNA sequence: TGTGCCAGCAGCCAGGGACAGGGACGGGCTAATGAAAAACTGTTTTTT. The V call is TRBV7-9, the J call TRBJ1-4; TRBD1 matches at 9 bases. Trimming removed 5 bases from V and 3 bases from J; junction bases left unmatched: 7. The CDR3 contains 16 residues. CDR1 SEHNR and CDR2 FQNEAQ come from the germline V gene (reference sequence).